Listed here are 22 T cell receptor beta chains from one sample, sequenced in a study of cytomegalovirus exposure and HLA in healthy donors. The PCR contained 60 Vbeta and 13 Jbeta primers. TCRdb's table, derived via immunoSEQ multiplex PCR, lists solely in-frame clones and lacks some. The sample totals around 37,000 clones. The specimen sequenced was PBMCs. The receptors derive from a human donor in good health.

The V gene is TRBV10-3, the J gene TRBJ1-1; no definite D call. V lost 7 bases to trimming and J lost 2 bases, with 11 bases between them. CDR1 and CDR2 from the germline V gene are ENHRY and SYGVKD. CDR3 size: 13 residues. CDR3 sequence reads: CAIMRTSNTEAFF. CDR3 in DNA: TGTGCCATCATGAGGACTTCCAACACTGAAGCTTTCTTT.

V is TRBV4-1 and J is TRBJ1-1; 7 bases agree with TRBD1. Germline V lookup: CDR1 MGHRA, CDR2 YSYEKL. V lost 2 bases, J lost 0 bases, and 15 bases stayed unmatched. CDR3 length: 19 amino acids. The CDR3 sequence: CASSQPRGQTAGVNTEAFF. CDR3 bases: TGCGCCAGCAGCCAACCGAGGGGACAGACAGCAGGGGTGAACACTGAAGCTTTCTTT.

The gene calls are TRBV2 and TRBJ2-7; TRBD1 matches at 9 bases. V lost 6 bases to trimming and J lost 3 bases; unmatched junction nucleotides: 3. From germline, CDR1 is SNHLY and CDR2 FYNNEI. The CDR3 has 13 amino acids. The CDR3 loop is CASRMGQGYEQYF. DNA for the CDR3: TGTGCCAGCAGGATGGGACAGGGCTACGAGCAGTACTTC.

The gene calls are TRBV4-1 and TRBJ2-1; TRBD2 agrees at 16 bases. The trim removed 5 bases at V and 12 bases at J, leaving 7 bases unmatched. Germline V gene sequence: CDR1 MGHRA, CDR2 YSYEKL. The CDR3 has 15 residues. The CDR3 protein is CASSDGTSGGVGQFF. DNA of the CDR3: TGCGCCAGCAGCGATGGGACTAGCGGGGGGGTGGGGCAGTTCTTC.

The chain recombines TRBV7-9 with TRBJ2-2; maybe TRBD1 (6 bases). Per germline, CDR1 SEHNR and CDR2 FQNEAQ (reference sequence). V lost 3 bases and J 2 bases, leaving 10 bases between the germline ends. The CDR3 is made up of 15 amino acids. CDR3 protein: CASSFWTVNTGELFF. The DNA for the CDR3 is TGTGCCAGCAGCTTTTGGACAGTCAACACCGGGGAGCTGTTTTTT. The entire variable domain, with the rest obtained from reference TRBV7-9 and TRBJ2-2, is as follows: DTGVSQNPRHKITKRGQNVTFRCDPISEHNRLYWYRQTLGQGPEFLTYFQNEAQLEKSRLLSDRFSAERPKGSFSTLEIQRTEQGDSAMYLCASSFWTVNTGELFFGEGSRLTVL.

The chain carries TRBV30 and TRBJ2-1; 12 bases fit TRBD1. The CDR3 consists of 13 residues. J lost 8 bases, V lost 6 bases, and 5 bases had no gene match. The V gene's germline CDR1 is GTSNPN and CDR2 SVGIG (reference sequence). CDR3 sequence reads: CACTGTGGYEQFF. The CDR3 DNA follows: TGTGCCTGCACCGGGACAGGGGGCTATGAGCAGTTCTTC.

J is TRBJ2-5 and V is TRBV7-3; weak D call: TRBD1 (6 bases). Germline CDR1 SGHTA, CDR2 FQGTGA. The CDR3 is made up of 16 amino acids. V was clipped by 3 bases and J by 4 bases, with 18 bases between them. The CDR3 protein is CASSFRSGAGLETQYF. CDR3 sequence (DNA): TGTGCCAGCAGCTTCAGGTCAGGGGCAGGTCTAGAGACCCAGTACTTC.

The chain combines TRBV6-5 with TRBJ1-4; TRBD1 agrees at 10 bases. The CDR3 sequence is 16 residues long. J gave up 4 bases and V 4 bases, and 6 bases lay outside the gene matches. CDR1 and CDR2 from the germline V gene are MNHEY and SVGAGI. CDR3 loop: CASSSGQGGNNEKLFF. Written as DNA, the CDR3 is TGTGCCAGCAGTTCTGGACAGGGGGGTAATAATGAAAAACTGTTTTTT.

This chain connects TRBV2 to TRBJ2-3; D may be TRBD1 (5 bases). The germline V gene encodes CDR1 SNHLY and CDR2 FYNNEI. V dropped 6 bases and J dropped 5 bases, with 15 bases sitting between them. The CDR3 length is 14 residues. CDR3 amino acids: CASSLERGKDTQYF. The CDR3 DNA follows: TGTGCCAGCAGCCTTGAAAGGGGAAAAGATACGCAGTATTTT.

This rearrangement joins TRBV28 to TRBJ1-5; TRBD1 is a possible D gene (5 bases). CDR3 length: 14 residues. Between the trimmed V and J ends, which lost 2 bases and 1 base, there was a span of 6 bases. Germline V gene lookup returns CDR1 MDHEN and CDR2 SYDVKM. CDR3 region: CASSLRTSNQPQHF. The CDR3 nucleotides read TGTGCCAGCAGTTTAAGGACAAGCAATCAGCCCCAGCATTTT.

With regard to this clone: The sample contains more than one DNA sequence encoding this CDR3. This chain links TRBV29-1 with TRBJ1-1, with D possibly matching TRBD1 (5 bases). V gave up 3 bases and J gave up 5 bases, with 13 bases separating them. Germline CDR1 SQVTM, CDR2 ANQGSEA. This CDR3 has 13 residues. The CDR3 loop is CSVDGGGGTEAFF. The CDR3 DNA is TGCAGCGTTGATGGGGGAGGAGGGACTGAAGCTTTCTTT.

V is TRBV29-1 and J is TRBJ1-3; 9 bases are a match to TRBD1. Per the germline V gene, CDR1 is SQVTM and CDR2 is ANQGSEA. J lost 0 bases, V lost 6 bases, and 21 bases had no gene match. The CDR3 runs to 20 residues. The CDR3 loop is CSVIPIGTGSPRDSGNTIYF. DNA for the CDR3: TGCAGCGTCATACCTATCGGGACAGGGAGCCCTCGGGACTCTGGAAACACCATATATTTT.

V and J are TRBV30 and TRBJ2-2; 7 nucleotides match TRBD2. Trimming cost V 2 bases and J 5 bases; bases outside gene matches: 8. Germline V gene sequence: CDR1 GTSNPN, CDR2 SVGIG (reference sequence). The CDR3 sequence is 15 residues long. CDR3 DNA: TGTGCCTGGAGTCTTGGGGGGGGGAGGACCGGGGAGCTGTTTTTT. Translated, it gives CAWSLGGGRTGELFF.

The chain joins TRBV27 to TRBJ2-7; unclear D gene. This CDR3 contains 11 residues. Germline V gene data show CDR1 as MNHEY and CDR2 as SMNVEV (reference sequence). Trimming stripped 4 bases from V and 4 bases from J, with 5 bases between. The CDR3 nucleotides read TGTGCCAGCAGTTCCTCTTACGAGCAGTACTTC. This encodes CASSSSYEQYF.

V and J are TRBV4-1 and TRBJ2-2; D might be TRBD2 (6 bases). CDR3 length: 13 residues. Germline V gene sequence: CDR1 MGHRA, CDR2 YSYEKL. The V and J ends lost 2 bases and 6 bases respectively, with 7 bases between them. CDR3: CASSQLASGELFF. The CDR3 region has the DNA TGCGCCAGCAGCCAACTAGCGTCCGGGGAGCTGTTTTTT.

V is TRBV14 and J is TRBJ1-1; 9 bases are shared with TRBD1. CDR3 length: 15 amino acids. The germline CDR1 and CDR2 sequences are SGHDN and FVKESK. J gave up 4 bases and V 1 base, and 4 bases lay outside the gene matches. CDR3 amino acids: CASSQVDRGFTEAFF. Written as DNA, the CDR3 is TGTGCCAGCAGCCAAGTTGACAGGGGGTTCACTGAAGCTTTCTTT.

Turning to this clone: Germline and junction disagree at one end, which may indicate a read error. The same CDR3 is also encoded by other DNA sequences in this sample. V gene TRBV15 combines with J gene TRBJ2-3; D possibly corresponds to TRBD1 (5 bases). Germline CDR1 is LNHNV and CDR2 is YYDKDF (reference sequence). The CDR3 consists of 15 residues. CDR3 protein: CATSRDRGKTDTQYF. The CDR3 DNA reads TGCGCCACCAGCAGAGATAGGGGTAAAACAGATACGCAGTATTTT.

The chain carries TRBV19 and TRBJ1-1; TRBD1 is a possible D gene (5 bases). The germline CDR1 and CDR2 sequences are LNHDA and SQIVND (reference sequence). The CDR3 is made up of 17 amino acids. The V and J ends lost 11 bases and 3 bases respectively, with 28 bases between them. CDR3 nucleotide sequence: TGTGCCGTCATGTCCTCAGGGTCTAGCGGGGGTCACACTGAAGCTTTCTTT. Its translation: CAVMSSGSSGGHTEAFF.

The chain combines TRBV18 with TRBJ2-1, with D possibly being TRBD1 (6 bases). Trimming removed 3 bases from V and 6 bases from J, with 15 bases in between. Germline V gene data show CDR1 as KGHSH and CDR2 as LQKENI. CDR3 length equals 15 residues. DNA for the CDR3: TGTGCCAGCTCACCGGAGCAGGGGCGGCGCAATGAGCAGTTCTTC. Translation: CASSPEQGRRNEQFF.

The chain combines TRBV11-2 with TRBJ2-3; D might be TRBD2 (6 bases). Between the trimmed V and J ends, which lost 2 bases and 1 base, there was a span of 19 bases. Per germline, CDR1 SGHAT and CDR2 FQNNGV. This CDR3 spans 18 amino acids. This CDR3 reads CASSLPARRGRGTDTQYF. As DNA, the CDR3 is TGTGCCAGCAGCTTACCCGCACGGAGGGGTAGGGGCACAGATACGCAGTATTTT.

This chain uses TRBV5-6 with TRBJ2-7, with D possibly matching TRBD2 (6 bases). The length of the CDR3 is 13 residues. CDR1 is SGHDT and CDR2 is YYEEEE in the germline V gene. V dropped 4 bases and J dropped 2 bases, with 10 bases sitting between them. In nucleotides, the CDR3 is TGTGCCAGCAGCGATGGAGGGGCCTACGAGCAGTACTTC. Translation gives CASSDGGAYEQYF.

This chain uses TRBV5-4 with TRBJ2-3; TRBD2 agrees at 8 bases. The CDR3 spans 14 residues. J gave up 0 bases and V 4 bases, and 1 base lay outside the gene matches. Germline V lookup: CDR1 SGHNT, CDR2 YYREEE (reference sequence). The CDR3 bases are TGTGCCAGCAGCCGCGGGGGGAGCACAGATACGCAGTATTTT. This encodes CASSRGGSTDTQYF.